Following are 12 T cell receptor beta chains from one sample sequenced in a study of CD8 T cells in ankylosing spondylitis. Using its own MiXCR run on the 5' RACE reads, TCRdb lists one record per CDR3 protein. The sample carries 200,000 to 300,000 distinct CDR3 sequences, approximately 9% recorded once. The specimen sequenced was blood, either unsorted or a sorted T cell fraction (not recorded which). These receptors were taken from a male donor with ankylosing spondylitis or in good health (not recorded which).

This clonotype has at least ten counts. V and J are TRBV5-1 and TRBJ2-3; the D is unclear. The CDR3 has 15 amino acids. Germline CDR1 SGHRS, CDR2 YFSETQ. V was pared by 0 bases and J by 1 base, with 9 bases between. The CDR3 DNA follows: TGCGCCAGCAGCTTGGGGCAGCCCGGCACAGATACGCAGTATTTT. Protein sequence: CASSLGQPGTDTQYF.

This clonotype came up many times. This chain uses TRBV7-2 with TRBJ2-7; D is ambiguous. The ends were cut back, 0 bases at V and 4 bases at J, with 13 bases in the middle. The length of the CDR3 is 15 residues. Germline V gene data show CDR1 as SGHTA and CDR2 as FQGNSA. The CDR3 bases are TGTGCCAGCAGCTTAGCAAAGTCGGGCGATTACGAGCAGTACTTC. This sequence encodes CASSLAKSGDYEQYF.

This clonotype has ten or more counts. The chain is built from TRBV6-2 or TRBV6-3 and TRBJ1-1; 8 nucleotides agree with TRBD1. In germline, CDR1 is MNHEY, CDR2 SVGEGT. This CDR3 has 14 amino acids. The J segment lost 11 bases and the V segment lost 2 bases, leaving 10 bases of the junction unmatched. CDR3 region: CASSYQAGGDQAFF. The CDR3 DNA is TGTGCCAGCAGTTACCAGGCAGGGGGCGATCAGGCTTTCTTT.

This clonotype was seen at least ten times. This chain uses TRBV5-6 with TRBJ1-2; the D gene is possibly TRBD1 (6 bases). The germline gives CDR1 SGHDT, CDR2 YYEEEE. The V and J ends lost 5 bases and 7 bases respectively, with 12 bases between them. This CDR3 is 12 amino acids long. The chain's CDR3 is CASREQGAGYTF. The CDR3 DNA sequence: TGTGCCAGCAGGGAACAGGGCGCTGGCTACACCTTC.

This clonotype was observed a few times. This CDR3 reads CAWRWLAGYNEQFF. The CDR3 DNA reads TGTGCCTGGAGGTGGCTAGCGGGGTACAATGAGCAGTTCTTC. The chain carries TRBV30 and TRBJ2-1; 9 nucleotides agree with TRBD2. Germline CDR1 and CDR2: GTSNPN and SVGIG (reference sequence). CDR3 length equals 14 residues. V lost 3 bases and J lost 4; bases outside the gene matches: 4.

A note on this clonotype: This could be a read error, since a much larger clone is one nucleotide away. As the CDR3 is not closed by the conserved phenylalanine or tryptophan, this likely results from a read error. The J gene is TRBJ1-1, the V gene TRBV3-1; no clear D gene. The CDR3 totals 11 residues. CDR1 and CDR2 from the germline V gene are LGHDT and YNNKEL (reference sequence). V dropped 2 bases and J dropped 8 bases, with 6 bases sitting between them. CDR3 DNA sequence: TGTGCCAGCAGCCAAACGGGAGAAGCTTTCTTA. It yields the protein CASSQTGEAFL.

This clonotype was found a few times. The CDR3 DNA is TGTGCCAGCAGCGGAGGGGGCCGAGAGACCCAGTACTTC. Amino acids: CASSGGGRETQYF. The V and J genes are TRBV11-2 and TRBJ2-5, with D possibly being TRBD1 (7 bases). Germline CDR1 is SGHAT and CDR2 is FQNNGV. The CDR3 spans 13 residues. Deletions cut 5 bases from V and 4 bases from J, with 11 bases between.

This clonotype was recorded at least ten times. The V gene is TRBV7-2, the J gene TRBJ1-1, with D maybe TRBD1 (6 bases). The CDR3 spans 13 residues. Trimming stripped 3 bases from V and 5 bases from J, with 10 bases between. Looked up from germline, CDR1 is SGHTA and CDR2 is FQGNSA. The CDR3 DNA sequence: TGTGCCAGCAGCTTTACAGGGAAAACTGAAGCTTTCTTT. Translating it yields CASSFTGKTEAFF.

V is TRBV7-8 and J is TRBJ2-7; tentative D call: TRBD1 (5 bases). V was cut by 5 bases and J by 2 bases, with 16 bases left in between. Per the germline V gene, CDR1 is SGHVS and CDR2 is FQNEAQ. This CDR3 is built from 15 residues. CDR3 nucleotides: TGTGCCAGCAGCCCCACCCGACAGATGACCTACGAGCAGTACTTC. It is translated as CASSPTRQMTYEQYF.

This clonotype was detected many times. The chain employs TRBV7-2 and TRBJ2-2, with a possible D match to TRBD2 (6 bases). In germline, CDR1 is SGHTA, CDR2 FQGNSA. The CDR3 is made up of 12 amino acids. V was pared by 6 bases and J by 7 bases, with 9 bases between. The CDR3 DNA reads as TGTGCCAGCAGAAGGGAGGTCGGGGAGCTGTTTTTT. Amino acids: CASRREVGELFF.

This clonotype was counted at least ten times. CDR3 sequence (DNA): TGTGCCAGCAGCTCCTCGGGATTGGCCGACGATGGCTACACCTTC. Protein sequence: CASSSSGLADDGYTF. The chain joins TRBV7-9 to TRBJ1-2; D is unresolved. This CDR3 is built from 15 residues. With 4 bases removed from V and 6 bases from J, the gap between germline ends came to 18 bases. CDR1 and CDR2 (germline): SEHNR, FQNEAQ (reference sequence).

At least ten counts were recorded for this clonotype. V is TRBV12-3 or TRBV12-4 and J is TRBJ1-5; TRBD1 is a possible D gene (6 bases). Trimming took off 7 bases at V and 2 bases at J, with 12 bases between the two ends. The CDR3 totals 14 residues. The CDR3: CASTTPGGNQPQHF. The CDR3 nucleotides read TGTGCCAGCACCACCCCAGGGGGCAATCAGCCCCAGCATTTT.